This entry lists 7 T cell receptor beta chains sequenced from one sample in a study of T cells in Graves' hyperthyroidism and ophthalmopathy. Using RNA transcripts as the source, TCR beta CDR3 regions were amplified. The study used the HTBI primer set for a first-round RT-PCR of the TCR CDR3. Via MiXCR, TCRdb re-called the multiplex PCR reads, giving one row per CDR3 protein. The table records some 550,000 distinct CDR3 sequences, around 20% of them present only once. Sequenced material: blood. These receptors all stem from a man between 18 and 35 years old with Graves' hyperthyroidism.

This clonotype turned up a few times. V usage is TRBV19 and J usage is TRBJ2-4, with TRBD1 matching 10 bases. The CDR3 has 14 amino acids. V lost 4 bases and J lost 6; bases outside the gene matches: 3. Looked up from germline, CDR1 is LNHDA and CDR2 is SQIVND (reference sequence). CDR3 coding DNA: TGTGCCAGTAGTAGACAGGGGGCCGGAAACATTCAGTACTTC. This encodes CASSRQGAGNIQYF.

There are many counts of this clonotype. The rearrangement joins TRBV5-1 to TRBJ2-5, with no clear D. Trimming cost V 0 bases and J 1 base, with 4 bases left between them. The CDR3 consists of 13 residues. Germline CDR1 is SGHRS and CDR2 is YFSETQ. DNA of the CDR3: TGCGCCAGCAGCTTGGTCATCCAAGAGACCCAGTACTTC. Amino acid sequence: CASSLVIQETQYF.

The V gene is TRBV9, the J gene TRBJ2-5, with TRBD1 matching 7 bases. CDR1 is SGDLS and CDR2 is YYNGEE in the germline V gene. The trim removed 0 bases at V and 9 bases at J, leaving 11 bases unmatched. The CDR3 covers 15 residues. The CDR3 DNA reads TGTGCCAGCAGCGTAGGACCAACAGGGGTCGAGGCCCAGTACTTC. It codes for CASSVGPTGVEAQYF.

In nucleotides, the CDR3 is TGTGCCAGCAGCCAAGTTCCCCACTACGAGCAGTACTTC. This encodes CASSQVPHYEQYF. The chain couples TRBV14 to TRBJ2-7; D is unclear. V lost 1 base to trimming and J lost 3 bases, with 7 bases between them. CDR3 length equals 13 residues. Germline V gives CDR1 SGHDN, CDR2 FVKESK.

This clonotype has more than one count but fewer than ten. The chain employs TRBV5-4 and TRBJ1-2; TRBD1 matches 7 bases. Per germline, CDR1 SGHNT and CDR2 YYREEE (reference sequence). The CDR3 covers 15 residues. Trimming took 4 bases from V and 2 from J; bases not matched to a gene: 8. The CDR3 DNA sequence: TGTGCCAGCAGCCACTCGGGACAGCCGAACTATGGCTACACCTTC. It codes for CASSHSGQPNYGYTF.

This clonotype was seen repeatedly, ten times or more. V is TRBV6-5 and J is TRBJ1-5; D is undetermined. The CDR3 covers 15 residues. The ends were cut back, 2 bases at V and 1 base at J, with 9 bases in the middle. The germline CDR1 and CDR2 sequences are MNHEY and SVGAGI. As DNA, the CDR3 is TGTGCCAGCAGTTACGCGGCGGAAAGCAATCAGCCCCAGCATTTT. Translated: CASSYAAESNQPQHF.

This clonotype was counted ten times or more. The chain has TRBV2 and TRBJ2-5; perhaps TRBD2 as D (6 bases). Germline CDR1 is SNHLY and CDR2 is FYNNEI. This CDR3 comprises 12 residues. V lost 8 bases and J lost 5, with 12 bases in between. This chain's CDR3 is CASLGLGETQYF. The CDR3 DNA follows: TGTGCCAGCCTGGGACTCGGGGAGACCCAGTACTTC.